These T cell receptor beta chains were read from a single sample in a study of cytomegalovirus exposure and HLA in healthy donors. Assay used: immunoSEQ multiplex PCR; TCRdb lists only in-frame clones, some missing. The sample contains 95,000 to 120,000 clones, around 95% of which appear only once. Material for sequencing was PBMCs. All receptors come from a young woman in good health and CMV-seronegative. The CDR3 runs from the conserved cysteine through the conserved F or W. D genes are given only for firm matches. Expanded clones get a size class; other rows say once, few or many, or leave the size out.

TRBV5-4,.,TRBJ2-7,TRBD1,CASRGRQGNEQYF,TGTGCCAGCAGGGGAAGACAGGGAAACGAGCAGTACTTC
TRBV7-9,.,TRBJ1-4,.,CASSLGAYATNEKLFF,TGTGCCAGCAGCTTAGGTGCCTATGCAACTAATGAAAAACTGTTTTTT
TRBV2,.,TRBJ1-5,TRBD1,CASSVFLGQGASQPQHF,TGTGCCAGCAGTGTCTTTTTAGGACAGGGGGCTAGTCAGCCCCAGCATTTT
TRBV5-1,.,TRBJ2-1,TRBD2,CASLPGLAGGPTSYNEQFF,TGCGCCAGCCTCCCGGGACTAGCGGGGGGCCCGACTTCCTACAATGAGCAGTTCTTC
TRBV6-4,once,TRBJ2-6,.,CASSDEGSSGANVLTF,TGTGCCAGCAGTGACGAGGGTTCTTCTGGGGCCAACGTCCTGACTTTC
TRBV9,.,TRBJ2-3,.,CASSRDTKDTQYF,TGTGCCAGCAGCCGGGACACTAAAGATACGCAGTATTTT
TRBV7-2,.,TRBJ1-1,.,CASSLGWTLNTEAFF,TGTGCCAGCAGCTTAGGATGGACTCTGAACACTGAAGCTTTCTTT
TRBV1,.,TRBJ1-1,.,CTTHYGGRFSEAFF,TGCACCACCCACTATGGAGGTCGGTTTTCTGAAGCTTTCTTT
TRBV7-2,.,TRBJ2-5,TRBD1,CASSLMAGQVGETQYF,TGTGCCAGCAGCTTAATGGCGGGACAGGTTGGGGAGACCCAGTACTTC
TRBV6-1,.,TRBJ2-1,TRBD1,CASSDLEGQPYQPYNEQFF,TGTGCCAGCAGTGACCTAGAGGGACAGCCTTACCAGCCTTACAATGAGCAGTTCTTC
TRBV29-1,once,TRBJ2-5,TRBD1,CSAQGLGETQYF,TGCAGCGCACAGGGGTTGGGAGAGACCCAGTACTTC